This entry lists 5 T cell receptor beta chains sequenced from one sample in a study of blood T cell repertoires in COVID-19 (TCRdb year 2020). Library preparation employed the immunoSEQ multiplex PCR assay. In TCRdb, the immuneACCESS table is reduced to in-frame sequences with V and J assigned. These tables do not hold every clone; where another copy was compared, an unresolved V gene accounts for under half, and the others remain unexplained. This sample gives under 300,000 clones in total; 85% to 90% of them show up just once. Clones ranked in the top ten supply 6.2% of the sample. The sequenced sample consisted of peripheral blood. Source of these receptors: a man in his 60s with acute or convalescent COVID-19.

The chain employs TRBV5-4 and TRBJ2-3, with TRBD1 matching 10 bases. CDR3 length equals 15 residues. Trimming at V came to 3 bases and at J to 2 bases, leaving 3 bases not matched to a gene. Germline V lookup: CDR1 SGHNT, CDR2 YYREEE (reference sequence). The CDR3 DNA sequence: TGTGCCAGCAGCTGGGGACAGGGGTTCACAGATACGCAGTATTTT. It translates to CASSWGQGFTDTQYF.

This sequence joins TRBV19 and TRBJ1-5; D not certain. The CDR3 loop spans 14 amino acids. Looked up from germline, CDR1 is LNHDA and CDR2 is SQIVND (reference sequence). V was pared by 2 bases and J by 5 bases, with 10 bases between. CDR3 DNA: TGTGCCAGTAGTATATTAGGGCGGGATCAGCCCCAGCATTTT. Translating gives CASSILGRDQPQHF.

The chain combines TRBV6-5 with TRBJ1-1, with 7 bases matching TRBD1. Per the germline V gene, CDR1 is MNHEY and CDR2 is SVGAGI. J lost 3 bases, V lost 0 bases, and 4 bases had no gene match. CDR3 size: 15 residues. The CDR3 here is CASSYSTGRHTEAFF. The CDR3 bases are TGTGCCAGCAGTTACTCGACAGGGCGTCACACTGAAGCTTTCTTT.

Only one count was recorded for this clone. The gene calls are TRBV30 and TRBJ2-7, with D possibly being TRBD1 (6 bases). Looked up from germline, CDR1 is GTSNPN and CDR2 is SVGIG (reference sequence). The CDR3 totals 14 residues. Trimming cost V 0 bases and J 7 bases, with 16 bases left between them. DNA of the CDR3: TGTGCCTGGAGTGTACTTGGGACACCCTCTGAGCAGTACTTC. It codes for CAWSVLGTPSEQYF. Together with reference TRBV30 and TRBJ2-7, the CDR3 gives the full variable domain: SQTIHQWPATLVQPVGSPLSLECTVEGTSNPNLYWYRQAAGRGLQLLFYSVGIGQISSEVPQNLSASRPQDRQFILSSKKLLLSDSGFYLCAWSVLGTPSEQYFGPGTRLTVT.

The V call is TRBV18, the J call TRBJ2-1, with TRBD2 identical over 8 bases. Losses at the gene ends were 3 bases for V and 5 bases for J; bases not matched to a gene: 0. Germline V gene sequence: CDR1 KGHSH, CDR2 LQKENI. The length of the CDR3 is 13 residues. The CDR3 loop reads CASSPGLDNEQFF. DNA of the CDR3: TGTGCCAGCTCACCGGGACTAGACAATGAGCAGTTCTTC.